The T cell receptor (beta chain) described here comes from a study of T-cell memory formation after mild COVID-19. Broader study findings: In second-wave clones peaking day 37, SARS-CoV-2 specificity remained unconfirmed. In pre-infection memory, a portion of responding clones appeared, which suggested that cross-reactive memory joined.

Looked up from germline, CDR1 is SGHRS and CDR2 is YFSETQ. The CDR3 extends over 13 amino acids. The V end was cut by 0 bases, the J end by 8 bases, with 6 bases between. This clonotype was picked up many times. Antigen specificity is unknown. TCR alpha and TCR beta cDNA libraries carrying sample barcodes and UMIs were produced by 5'RACE using constant-segment primers. From the 5' RACE reads, TCRdb called clonotypes with MiXCR, one entry per CDR3 protein. The sample lists about 200,000 distinct CDR3 sequences, 9.5% seen once, with roughly 4% in the top ten. The sequenced sample was PBMCs or a T cell subset sorted from them (not recorded which). This receptor was taken from a man aged 18 to 35 who had mild COVID-19 (a few samples of this study predate the infection). Cell type and time point are not known. The rearrangement joins TRBV5-1 to TRBJ1-6, with no clear D. CDR3 amino acids: CASSLVTDSPLHF. CDR3 bases: TGCGCCAGCAGCTTGGTGACGGATTCACCCCTCCACTTT.